This T cell receptor (beta chain) was documented in a study of regulatory T cells in long-lasting Graves disease. TCR beta libraries were built with iRepertoire HTBI primers and Arm-PCR of CDR3 regions. MiXCR was run by TCRdb on the multiplex PCR reads, yielding one entry per CDR3 protein. Of some 370,000 distinct CDR3 sequences listed, around 23% are singletons. Time point: persistent/refractory GD, antithyroid drugs over 5 years with positive TRAb. The authors made the TCR library using RNA they extracted from PBMCs. CDR1 is DFQATT and CDR2 is SNEGSKA in the germline V gene (reference sequence). The CDR3 has 13 amino acids. Germline trimming cut 0 bases from V and 12 bases from J; bases unmatched to any gene: 10.

The input for sequencing was peripheral blood mononuclear cells (PBMCs), taken when the disease was refractory, from a patient treated with antithyroid drugs. The sequence was obtained from a middle-aged woman with Graves disease. This chain connects TRBV20-1 to TRBJ2-7, with TRBD2 matching over 8 bases. The CDR3 bases are TGCAGTGCTAGAGATGAGGGACTAGGGGTGTTGTACTTC. Translating it yields CSARDEGLGVLYF.